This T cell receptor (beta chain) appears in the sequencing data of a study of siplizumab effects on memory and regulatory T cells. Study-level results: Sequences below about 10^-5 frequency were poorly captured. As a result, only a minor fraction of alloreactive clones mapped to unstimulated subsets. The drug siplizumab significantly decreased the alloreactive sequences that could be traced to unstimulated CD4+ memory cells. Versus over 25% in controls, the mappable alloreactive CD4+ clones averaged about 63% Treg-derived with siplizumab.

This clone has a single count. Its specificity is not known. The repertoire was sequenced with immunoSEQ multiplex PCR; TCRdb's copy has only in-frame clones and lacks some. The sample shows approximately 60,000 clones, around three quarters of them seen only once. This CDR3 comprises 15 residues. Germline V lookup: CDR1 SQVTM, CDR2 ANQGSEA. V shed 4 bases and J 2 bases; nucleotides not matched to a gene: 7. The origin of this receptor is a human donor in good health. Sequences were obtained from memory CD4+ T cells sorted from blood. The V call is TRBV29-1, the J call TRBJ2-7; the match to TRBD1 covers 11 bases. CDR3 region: CSVVWGTGGAYEQYF. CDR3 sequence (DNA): TGCAGCGTTGTATGGGGGACAGGGGGAGCCTACGAGCAGTACTTC.